The sequence of this T cell receptor beta chain was determined in a study of cytomegalovirus exposure and HLA in healthy donors. Study-level background: The roughly 120 validation repertoires matched the roughly 630 first-cohort repertoires in platform, a later analysis reported.

Details on this clone: As yet, its antigen is unknown.

The data were produced by immunoSEQ multiplex PCR, yet TCRdb's version contains in-frame clones alone and is incomplete. The sample has 55,000 to 65,000 clones, around nine tenths seen once; the top ten hold 0.8% to 1.2%. Whole-study findings and limits: Rarity held for most TCR sequences, but there were some public TCRs that occurred in many donors.

The germline V gene encodes CDR1 PRHDT and CDR2 FYEKMQ (reference sequence). The CDR3 extends over 14 amino acids. V lost 4 bases, J lost 2 bases, and 11 bases lay in between. The J gene is TRBJ2-5, the V gene TRBV13, with D unclear. The clonotype originates from a man aged 18 to 30 in good health and CMV-seronegative. The sequencing sample was made of PBMCs. In nucleotides, the CDR3 is TGTGCCAGCAGCTACCCGGGTGGGCAAGAGACCCAGTACTTC. This sequence encodes CASSYPGGQETQYF.